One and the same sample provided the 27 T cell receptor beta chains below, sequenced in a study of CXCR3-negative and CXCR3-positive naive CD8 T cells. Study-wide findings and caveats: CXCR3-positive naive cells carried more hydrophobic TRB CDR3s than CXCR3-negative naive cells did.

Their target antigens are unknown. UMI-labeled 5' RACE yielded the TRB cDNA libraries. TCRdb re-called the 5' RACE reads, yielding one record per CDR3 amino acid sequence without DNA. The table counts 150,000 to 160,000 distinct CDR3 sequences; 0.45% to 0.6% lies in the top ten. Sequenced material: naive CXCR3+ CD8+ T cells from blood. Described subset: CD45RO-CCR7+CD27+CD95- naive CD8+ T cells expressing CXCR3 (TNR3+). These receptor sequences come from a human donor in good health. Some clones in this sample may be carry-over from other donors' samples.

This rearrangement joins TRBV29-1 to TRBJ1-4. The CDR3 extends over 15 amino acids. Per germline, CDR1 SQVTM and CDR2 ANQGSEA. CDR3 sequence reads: CSVAEGTTTNEKLFF.

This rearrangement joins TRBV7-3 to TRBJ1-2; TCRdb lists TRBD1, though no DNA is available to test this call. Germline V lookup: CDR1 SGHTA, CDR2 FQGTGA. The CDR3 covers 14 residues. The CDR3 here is CASSLDRDEDGYTF.

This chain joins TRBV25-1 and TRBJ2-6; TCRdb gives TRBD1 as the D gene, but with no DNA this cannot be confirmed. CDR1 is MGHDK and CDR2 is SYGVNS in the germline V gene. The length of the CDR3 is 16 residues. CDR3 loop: CASSEFHRAGANVLTF.

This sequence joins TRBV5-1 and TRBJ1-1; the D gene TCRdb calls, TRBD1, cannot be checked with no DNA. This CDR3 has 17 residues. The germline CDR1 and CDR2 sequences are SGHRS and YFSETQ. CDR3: CASSWIGTGARNTEAFF.

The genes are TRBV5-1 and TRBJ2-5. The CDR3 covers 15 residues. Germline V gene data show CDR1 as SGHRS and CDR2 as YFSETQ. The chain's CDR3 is CASSLDGNPQETQYF.

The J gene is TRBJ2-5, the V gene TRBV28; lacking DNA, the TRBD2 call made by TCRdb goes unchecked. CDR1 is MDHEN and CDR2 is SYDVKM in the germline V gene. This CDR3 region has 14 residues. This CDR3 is CASSFLEGGETQYF. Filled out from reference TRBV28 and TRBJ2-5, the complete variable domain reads DVKVTQSSRYLVKRTGEKVFLECVQDMDHENMFWYRQDPGLGLRLIYFSYDVKMKEKGDIPEGYSVSREKKERFSLILESASTNQTSMYLCASSFLEGGETQYFGPGTRLLVL.

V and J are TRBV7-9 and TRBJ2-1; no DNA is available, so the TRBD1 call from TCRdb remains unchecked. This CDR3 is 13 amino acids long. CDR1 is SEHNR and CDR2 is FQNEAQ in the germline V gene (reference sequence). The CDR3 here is CASIVDSHNEQFF.

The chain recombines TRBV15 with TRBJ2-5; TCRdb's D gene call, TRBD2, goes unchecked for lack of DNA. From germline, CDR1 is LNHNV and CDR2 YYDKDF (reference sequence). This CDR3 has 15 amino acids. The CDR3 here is CATSSTGGPGETQYF.

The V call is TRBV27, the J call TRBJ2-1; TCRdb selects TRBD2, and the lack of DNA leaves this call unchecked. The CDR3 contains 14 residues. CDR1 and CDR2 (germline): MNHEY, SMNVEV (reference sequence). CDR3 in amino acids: CASSYGTANNEQFF.

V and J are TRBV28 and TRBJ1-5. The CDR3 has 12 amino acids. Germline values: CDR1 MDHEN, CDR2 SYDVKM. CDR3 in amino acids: CASSFPNQPQHF. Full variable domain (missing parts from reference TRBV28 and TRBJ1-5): DVKVTQSSRYLVKRTGEKVFLECVQDMDHENMFWYRQDPGLGLRLIYFSYDVKMKEKGDIPEGYSVSREKKERFSLILESASTNQTSMYLCASSFPNQPQHFGDGTRLSIL.

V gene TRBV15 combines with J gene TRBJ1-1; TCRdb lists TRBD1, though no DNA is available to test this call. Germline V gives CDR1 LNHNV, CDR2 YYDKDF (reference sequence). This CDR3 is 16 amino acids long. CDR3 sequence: CATEGQANRYGTEAFF.

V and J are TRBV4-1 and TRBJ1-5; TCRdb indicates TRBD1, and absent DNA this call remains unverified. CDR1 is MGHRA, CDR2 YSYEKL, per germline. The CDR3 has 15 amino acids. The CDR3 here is CASSQEGAEGQPQHF.

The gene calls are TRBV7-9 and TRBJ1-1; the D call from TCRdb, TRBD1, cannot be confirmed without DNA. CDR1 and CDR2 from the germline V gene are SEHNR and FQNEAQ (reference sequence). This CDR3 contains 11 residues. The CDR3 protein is CASTASPGAFF.

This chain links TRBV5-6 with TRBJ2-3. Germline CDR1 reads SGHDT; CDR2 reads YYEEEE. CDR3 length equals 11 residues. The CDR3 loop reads CASSWTETQYF.

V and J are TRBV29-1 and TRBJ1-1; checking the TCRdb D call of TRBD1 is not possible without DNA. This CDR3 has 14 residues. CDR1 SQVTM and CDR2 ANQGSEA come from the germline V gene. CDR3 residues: CSVDIWTENTEAFF.

The CDR3 reads CSARPHRELNEKLFF. The chain uses TRBV20-1 and TRBJ1-4; TCRdb designates TRBD1, a call that cannot be tested without DNA. Germline V gene sequence: CDR1 DFQATT, CDR2 SNEGSKA (reference sequence). The CDR3 loop spans 15 amino acids.

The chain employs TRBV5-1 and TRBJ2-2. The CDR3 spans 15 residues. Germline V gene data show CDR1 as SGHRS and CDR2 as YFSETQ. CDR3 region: CASSLVRLNTGELFF. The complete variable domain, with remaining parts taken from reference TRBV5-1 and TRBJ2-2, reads KAGVTQTPRYLIKTRGQQVTLSCSPISGHRSVSWYQQTPGQGLQFLFEYFSETQRNKGNFPGRFSGRQFSNSRSEMNVSTLELGDSALYLCASSLVRLNTGELFFGEGSRLTVL.

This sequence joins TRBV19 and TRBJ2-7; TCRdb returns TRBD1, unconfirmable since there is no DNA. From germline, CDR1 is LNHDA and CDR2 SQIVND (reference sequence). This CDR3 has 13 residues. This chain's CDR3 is CASGTGVTYEQYF.

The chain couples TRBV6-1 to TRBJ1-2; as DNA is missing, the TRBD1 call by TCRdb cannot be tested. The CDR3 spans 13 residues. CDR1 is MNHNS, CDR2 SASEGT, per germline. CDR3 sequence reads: CASKYRDRYGYTF.

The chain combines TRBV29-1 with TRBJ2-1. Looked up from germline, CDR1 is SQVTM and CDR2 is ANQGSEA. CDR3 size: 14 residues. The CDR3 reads CSVNHISVYNEQFF.

The CDR3 region is CATETTLSSYNEQFF. The chain uses TRBV15 and TRBJ2-1. Per germline, CDR1 LNHNV and CDR2 YYDKDF (reference sequence). CDR3 length: 15 amino acids.

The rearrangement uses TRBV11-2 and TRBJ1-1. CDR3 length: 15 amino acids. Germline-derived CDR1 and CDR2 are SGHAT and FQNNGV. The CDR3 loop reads CASGQGAGSNTEAFF.

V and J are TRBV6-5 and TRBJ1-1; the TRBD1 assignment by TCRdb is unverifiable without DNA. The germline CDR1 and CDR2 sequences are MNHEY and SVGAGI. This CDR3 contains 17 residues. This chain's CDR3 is CASSDYREIPANTEAFF.

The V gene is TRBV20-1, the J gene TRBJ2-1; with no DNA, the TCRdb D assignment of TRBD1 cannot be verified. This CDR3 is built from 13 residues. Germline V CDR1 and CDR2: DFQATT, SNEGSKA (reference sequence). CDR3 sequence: CSANRGRGDEQFF.

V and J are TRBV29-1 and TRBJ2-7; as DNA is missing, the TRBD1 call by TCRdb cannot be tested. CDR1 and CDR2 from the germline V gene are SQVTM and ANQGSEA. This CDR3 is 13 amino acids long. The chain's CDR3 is CSVPRDNSYEQYF.

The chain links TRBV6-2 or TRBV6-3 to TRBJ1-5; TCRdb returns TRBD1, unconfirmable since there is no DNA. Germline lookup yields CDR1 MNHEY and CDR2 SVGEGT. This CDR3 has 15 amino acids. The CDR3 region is CASRPGTGGNQPQHF.

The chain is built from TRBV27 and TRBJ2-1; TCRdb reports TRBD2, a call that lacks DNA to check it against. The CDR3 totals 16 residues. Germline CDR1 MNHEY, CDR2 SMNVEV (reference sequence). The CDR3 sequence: CASSSLAGGPIDEQFF.